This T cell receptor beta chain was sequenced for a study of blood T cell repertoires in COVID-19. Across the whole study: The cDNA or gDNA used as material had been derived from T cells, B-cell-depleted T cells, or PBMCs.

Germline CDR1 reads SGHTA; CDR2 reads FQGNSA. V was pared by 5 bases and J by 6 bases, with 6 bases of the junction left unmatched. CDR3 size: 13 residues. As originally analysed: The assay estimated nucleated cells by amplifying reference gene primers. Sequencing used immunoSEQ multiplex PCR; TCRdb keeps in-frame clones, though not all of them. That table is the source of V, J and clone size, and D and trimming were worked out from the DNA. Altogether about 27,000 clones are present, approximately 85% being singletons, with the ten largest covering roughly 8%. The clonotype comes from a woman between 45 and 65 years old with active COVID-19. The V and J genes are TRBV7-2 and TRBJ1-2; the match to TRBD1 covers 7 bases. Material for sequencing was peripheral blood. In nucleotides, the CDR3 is TGTGCCAGCAGCCGACGACAGGGAAATGGCTACACCTTC. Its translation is CASSRRQGNGYTF. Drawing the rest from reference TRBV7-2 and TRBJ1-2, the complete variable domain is GAGVSQSPSNKVTEKGKDVELRCDPISGHTALYWYRQSLGQGLEFLIYFQGNSAPDKSGLPSDRFSAERTGGSVSTLTIQRTQQEDSAVYLCASSRRQGNGYTFGSGTRLTVV.